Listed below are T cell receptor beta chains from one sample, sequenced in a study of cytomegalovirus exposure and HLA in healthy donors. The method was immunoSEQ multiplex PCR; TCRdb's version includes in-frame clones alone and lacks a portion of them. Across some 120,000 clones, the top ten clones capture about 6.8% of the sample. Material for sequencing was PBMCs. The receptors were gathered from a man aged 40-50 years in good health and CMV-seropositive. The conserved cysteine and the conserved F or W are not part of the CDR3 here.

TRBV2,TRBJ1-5,ASSFHGQGMSQPQH
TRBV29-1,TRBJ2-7,SVMSIADGTGTSGYEQY
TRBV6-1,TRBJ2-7,ASSNNPTGHYEQY
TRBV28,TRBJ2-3,ASSSLARGTDTQY
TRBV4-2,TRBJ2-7,ASSQDLGTGEFEQY
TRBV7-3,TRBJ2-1,ASSLYRDYNEQF
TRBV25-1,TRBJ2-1,ASSEYNNEQF
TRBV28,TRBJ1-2,ASSSQDRGGGYT
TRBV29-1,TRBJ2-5,SVEAWTSGRAAGVQETQY
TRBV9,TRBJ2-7,ASSVEAGSSYEQY
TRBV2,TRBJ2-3,ASSGGLTSTDTQY
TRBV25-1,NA,ASSDSYEQY
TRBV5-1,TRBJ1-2,ASSLTQTGTGNGYT
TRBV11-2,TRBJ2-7,ASSLGTGPYEQY
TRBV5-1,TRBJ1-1,ASSLQGNTEAF
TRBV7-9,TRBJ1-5,ASSLAPGQGTDQPQH
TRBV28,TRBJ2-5,ASSLYLGQASQETQY
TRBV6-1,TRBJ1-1,ASSAGQGMGNTEAF
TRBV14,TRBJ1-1,ASSPFPNTEAF
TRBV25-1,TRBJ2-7,ASSGTSGGPYEQY
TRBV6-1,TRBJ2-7,ASPSQNREEQY
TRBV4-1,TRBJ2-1,ASSQVARGSSYNEQF
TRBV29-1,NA,SVVGLENRGYEQY
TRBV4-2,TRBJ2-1,ASSPSGGTSGRGRNEQF
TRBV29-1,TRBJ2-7,SAERQTGARRYEQY
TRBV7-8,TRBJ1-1,ASSSPYLKGGTEAF
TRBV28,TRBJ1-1,ASRRLLNTEAF
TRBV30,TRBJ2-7,AWSRRSSYEQY
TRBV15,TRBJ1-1,ATSSVGQGPEAF
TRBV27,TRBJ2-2,ASKWRESTGELF
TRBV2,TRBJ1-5,ASQVVGNQPQH
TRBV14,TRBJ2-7,ASSQDRGYEQY
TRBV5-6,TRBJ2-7,ASSPNLAGGDEQY
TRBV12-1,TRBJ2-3,ASSFRTAGTSPSTDTQY
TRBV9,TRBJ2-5,ASSVGGLGVVKETQY
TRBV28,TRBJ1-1,ASNPAGATEAF
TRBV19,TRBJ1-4,ASSTHRGEDEKLF
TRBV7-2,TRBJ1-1,ASSGRQGGTEAF
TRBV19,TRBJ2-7,ASRGTSGGTYEQY
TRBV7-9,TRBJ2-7,ASESFGQGAYEQY
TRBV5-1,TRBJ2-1,ASSLEAGGGRASNEQF
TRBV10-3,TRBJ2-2,AITPGTGVGTGELF
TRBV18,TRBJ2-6,ASSHIQDLSGANVLT
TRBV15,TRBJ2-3,ATSRTGGTTDTQY
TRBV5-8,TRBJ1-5,ASSSDRASDQPQH
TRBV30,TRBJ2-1,AWSLGHYDEQF
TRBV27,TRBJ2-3,AGSHREGTDTQY
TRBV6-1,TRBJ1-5,ASSKQGTQPQH
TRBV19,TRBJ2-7,ASSIDRAYEQY